A single sample is the source of the 16 T cell receptor beta chains below, sequenced in a study of tumor-infiltrating lymphocytes in primary liver carcinoma. Co-extraction of both nucleic acids (RNA and DNA) used about 20-34 mg of unsorted bulk tissue. The input was around 500 ng total RNA; TCR beta cDNA was made from it with a constant-region primer. Nested multiplex PCR, run for three rounds with slightly modified ARM-PCR, yielded TCR beta libraries. TRBV1-TRBV30 forward and Cbeta reverse primers drove the first two roughly 10-cycle rounds. One entry per CDR3 protein, called by TCRdb with MiXCR from the multiplex PCR reads. The repertoire has fewer than 80,000 distinct CDR3 sequences, approximately 62% of them found once; the top ten carry approximately 26%. Sequenced sample: tumor-adjacent normal liver tissue. The source is a man between 35 and 55 years old with primary liver carcinoma and hepatitis B virus infection.

A word on this clonotype: Germline is not matched at one junction end, which may reflect a read error. This chain uses TRBV11-2 with TRBJ2-2; D possibly matches TRBD1 or TRBD2 (5 bases each). The CDR3 is made up of 10 amino acids. Germline CDR1 and CDR2: SGHAT and FQNNGV. CDR3 DNA: TGTGTTAGCAGCGTGGGGGAGCTCTTTTTT. Translated: CVSSVGELFF.

This clonotype has ten or more counts. The chain joins TRBV29-1 to TRBJ2-1; D is possibly TRBD1 (6 bases). V lost 4 bases and J lost 5, with 12 bases in between. This CDR3 comprises 13 residues. Germline CDR1 reads SQVTM; CDR2 reads ANQGSEA. The CDR3 spells CSVARGLNNEQFF. The DNA of the CDR3 is TGCAGCGTTGCCAGGGGCTTAAACAATGAGCAGTTCTTC.

Comment on this clonotype: Germline and junction disagree at one end, which may indicate a read error. In DNA form, the CDR3 reads TGCGCCAACAGCTTAGCCGAGGGGGGACTCAGGGAAGCTTTCTTT. This codes for CANSLAEGGLREAFF. The gene calls are TRBV5-1 and TRBJ1-1; TRBD1 is a possible D gene (6 bases). The CDR3 is 15 amino acids. Per germline, CDR1 SGHRS and CDR2 YFSETQ.

By sample share, this clonotype is medium-sized. The chain employs TRBV11-2 and TRBJ2-7, with D unclear. The V gene's germline CDR1 is SGHAT and CDR2 FQNNGV. The CDR3 loop spans 13 amino acids. V lost 7 bases and J lost 0, with 10 bases in between. CDR3: CASNAASSYEQYF. CDR3 DNA sequence: TGTGCCAGCAACGCGGCTAGCTCCTACGAGCAGTACTTC.

This clonotype was recorded many times. This chain connects TRBV5-6 to TRBJ1-1, with 7 bases identical to TRBD1. CDR1 is SGHDT and CDR2 is YYEEEE in the germline V gene. Unmatched junction bases numbered 10, after V lost 4 bases and J lost 1 base. CDR3 length: 16 residues. Written as DNA, the CDR3 is TGTGCCAGCAGCCTTCCCCGAACAGGGGAGAACACTGAAGCTTTCTTT. Translating gives CASSLPRTGENTEAFF.

Remarks on this clonotype: A read error may produce the germline difference seen at one junction end. This sequence joins TRBV4-1 and TRBJ2-3; D gene uncertain. The CDR3 loop spans 15 amino acids. In germline, CDR1 is MGHRA, CDR2 YSYEKL. The CDR3 region is CANSQDVRVADTQYF. CDR3 in DNA: TGCGCCAACAGCCAAGACGTACGGGTGGCAGATACGCAGTATTTT.

For this clonotype: Given a much more abundant clone one base away, this may be a read error. The chain recombines TRBV11-2 with TRBJ2-1; the D call may be TRBD1 or TRBD2 (5 bases each). From germline, CDR1 is SGHAT and CDR2 FQNNGV. V dropped 11 bases and J dropped 8 bases, with 25 bases sitting between them. The CDR3 totals 15 residues. The CDR3 here is CARVLGDLRGHEQFF. CDR3 bases: TGTGCCCGCGTACTAGGGGACCTCCGGGGACATGAGCAGTTCTTC.

For this clonotype: A much larger clone differs from this one at a single base, so this may be a read error. As the CDR3 is not closed by the conserved phenylalanine or tryptophan, this likely results from a read error. The J gene is TRBJ1-5, the V gene TRBV7-8, with D tentatively TRBD1 (5 bases). The CDR3 covers 14 residues. Deletions cut 6 bases from V and 4 bases from J, with 13 bases between. Germline-derived CDR1 and CDR2 are SGHVS and FQNEAQ. The CDR3 DNA sequence: TGTGCCAGCAGTATGACAGCGGGAAATCAGCCCCAGCATTTA. Translating gives CASSMTAGNQPQHL.

Comment on this clonotype: At one boundary the junction diverges from the germline segment, which might be a read error. V usage is TRBV7-3 and J usage is TRBJ2-7; 8 nucleotides align to TRBD1. The germline gives CDR1 SGHTA, CDR2 FQGTGA. This CDR3 spans 15 amino acids. The CDR3 loop reads CASSLSPGTGYKQYF. The CDR3 bases are TGTGCCAGCAGCCTTTCCCCCGGGACAGGCTACAAGCAGTACTTC. The full variable domain, rest sourced from reference TRBV7-3 and TRBJ2-7, is GAGVSQTPSNKVTEKGKYVELRCDPISGHTALYWYRQSLGQGPEFLIYFQGTGAADDSGLPNDRFFAVRPEGSVSTLKIQRTERGDSAVYLCASSLSPGTGYKQYFGPGTRLTVT.

Comment on this clonotype: Because the CDR3 is missing its conserved closing phenylalanine or tryptophan, this is likely a read error. The DNA is omitted, as the CDR3 cannot be located on it reliably, and the CDR3 follows TCRdb's listing. The rearrangement joins TRBV11-2 to TRBJ2-3; the table's D gene call, TRBD2, was not cross checked with the DNA. Germline loops: CDR1 SGHAT, CDR2 FQNNGV. 15 amino acids form the CDR3, both terminal residues included. The CDR3 region is CASSLPTSGPPAQYH.

Worth noting for this clonotype: Mismatch with germline at one junction end may stem from a read error. V usage is TRBV11-2 and J usage is TRBJ2-5; TRBD2 matches at 10 bases. This CDR3 has 17 residues. From germline, CDR1 is SGHAT and CDR2 FQNNGV. CDR3 protein: CASSQGVAGGGGETQYF. The CDR3 bases are TGCGCCAGCAGCCAAGGAGTAGCGGGAGGAGGAGGAGAGACCCAGTACTTC.

This clonotype appeared once. Possible read error: a much larger clone is one base away. The chain joins TRBV7-9 to TRBJ1-1; D unclear. V lost 10 bases and J 1 base, leaving 13 bases between the germline ends. The CDR3 extends over 13 amino acids. Germline values: CDR1 SEHNR, CDR2 FQNEAQ (reference sequence). The CDR3 is CANHRTENTEAFF. The CDR3 DNA reads TGTGCCAACCACCGGACGGAGAACACTGAAGCTTTCTTT.

The CDR3 here is CASSAGTGTGYNEQFF. In nucleotides, the CDR3 is TGTGCCAGCAGCGCGGGGACCGGGACGGGATACAATGAGCAGTTCTTC. The chain joins TRBV9 to TRBJ2-1, with D perhaps given as TRBD1 or TRBD2 (5 bases each). Germline V gene data show CDR1 as SGDLS and CDR2 as YYNGEE. The CDR3 is 16 amino acids. V was cut by 3 bases and J by 4 bases, with 17 bases left in between.

This clonotype showed up many times. The rearrangement uses TRBV10-3 and TRBJ2-7; no reliable D call. This CDR3 comprises 14 residues. Trimming stripped 0 bases from V and 1 base from J, with 7 bases between. CDR1 and CDR2 (germline): ENHRY, SYGVKD. This CDR3 is CAISESPESYEQYF. The CDR3 nucleotides read TGTGCCATCAGTGAGTCCCCGGAGTCCTACGAGCAGTACTTC.

The rearrangement uses TRBV6-6 and TRBJ2-7; D perhaps matches TRBD2 (5 bases). The CDR3 has 15 amino acids. V lost 5 bases to trimming and J lost 5 bases, with 19 bases between them. CDR1 and CDR2 (germline): MNHNY, SVGAGI (reference sequence). The DNA for the CDR3 is TGTGCCAGCAGTCAGCTAGCAGGAGTGGTGGACGAGCAGTACTTC. Its protein is CASSQLAGVVDEQYF.

About this clonotype itself: This could be a read error, since a much larger clone is one nucleotide away. The CDR3 here is CTTEARGEQFF. CDR3 bases: TGTACCACGGAGGCCAGGGGTGAGCAGTTCTTC. This chain joins TRBV24-1 and TRBJ2-1, with a weak D call TRBD1 (6 bases). Germline-derived CDR1 and CDR2 are KGHDR and SFDVKD. CDR3 length: 11 residues.